This TCR beta chain was identified during a study of blood T cell repertoires in COVID-19. Across the study: In each case, the material was cDNA or gDNA derived from T cells, B-cell-depleted T cells, or PBMCs.

TCRdb keeps only in-frame clones here, not all; method: immunoSEQ multiplex PCR. The table shows 200,000 to 300,000 clones, with around four fifths occurring only once. CDR1 and CDR2 (germline): SGHDT, YYEEEE. This CDR3 is 15 amino acids long. V lost 4 bases and J lost 2; bases outside the gene matches: 9. Sequenced: peripheral blood. The gene calls are TRBV5-6 and TRBJ2-7; 7 bases map to TRBD1. The receptor comes from an older woman with active or convalescent COVID-19. The CDR3: CASSTPGQNPYEQYV. The DNA for the CDR3 is TGTGCCAGCAGCACCCCGGGACAGAACCCCTACGAGCAGTACGTC.